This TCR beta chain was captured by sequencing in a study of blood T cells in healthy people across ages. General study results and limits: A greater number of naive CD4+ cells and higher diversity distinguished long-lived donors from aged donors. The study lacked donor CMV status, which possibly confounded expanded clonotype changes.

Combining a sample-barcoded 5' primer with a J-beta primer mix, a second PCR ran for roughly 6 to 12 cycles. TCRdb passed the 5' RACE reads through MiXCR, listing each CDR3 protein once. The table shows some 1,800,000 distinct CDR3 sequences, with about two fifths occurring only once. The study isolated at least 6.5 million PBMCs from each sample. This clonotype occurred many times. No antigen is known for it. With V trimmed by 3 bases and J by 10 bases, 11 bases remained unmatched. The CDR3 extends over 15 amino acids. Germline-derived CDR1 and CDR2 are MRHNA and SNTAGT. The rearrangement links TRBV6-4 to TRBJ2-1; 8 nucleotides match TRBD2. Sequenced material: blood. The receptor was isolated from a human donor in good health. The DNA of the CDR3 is TGTGCCAGCAGTGAGAACCCGGGAGGGGGGGAGGAGCAGTTCTTC. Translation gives CASSENPGGGEEQFF.